This record looks at one TCR beta chain sequence and its context. Sequencing used immunoSEQ multiplex PCR; TCRdb keeps in-frame clones, though not all of them. The table lists some 2.1 million clones, around 96% of them singletons. This entry is derived from a study of shared clonotypes between healthy human individuals. Naive CD8 cells lacked CD45RO, underwent positive selection for CCR7 and left out terminally differentiated effector memory CD45RA+ cells. J lost 5 bases, V lost 5 bases, and 5 bases had no gene match. Germline CDR1 and CDR2: WNHNN and SYGVQD (reference sequence). The CDR3 length is 13 residues.

The sample was naive CD8+ T cells sorted from blood. The chain uses TRBV10-1 and TRBJ2-7; 8 bases match TRBD1. The source is a man aged 18 to 35 in good health. CDR3 loop: CASSSTGDHEQYF. In nucleotides, the CDR3 is TGCGCCAGCAGTTCGACAGGGGATCACGAGCAGTACTTC.